This T cell receptor (beta chain) was observed in a study of tumor and adjacent non-tumor tissue in lung cancer. Study-level information: Patients comprised about a dozen adenocarcinoma, 2 squamous cell carcinoma and 1 small cell lung cancer. Findings and caveats of the study: TCR diversity was significantly greater in tumor than normal lung tissue.

The library came from three nested PCR rounds adapted from ARM-PCR protocols. TCRdb analysed the multiplex PCR reads with MiXCR anew, one entry per CDR3 protein. The sample holds more than 95,000 distinct CDR3 sequences; about 66% are singletons and the top ten take 9.5% to 15%. No cell sorting was done before RNA was extracted from the tissue. Donors were chemotherapy-naive, newly diagnosed lung cancer surgical patients in China, August–late 2014. This clonotype was counted at least ten times. Antigen specificity is unknown. Specimen: lung tumor tissue. The receptor was derived from a man aged 25 to 45 with non-small cell lung cancer.

CDR3 nucleotides: TGTGCCACCAGTGCGGCAACGGAAGAGCAGTACTTC. Protein product: CATSAATEEQYF. This chain connects TRBV24-1 to TRBJ2-7; unclear D gene. Germline CDR1 reads KGHDR; CDR2 reads SFDVKD. This CDR3 has 12 amino acids. V lost 5 bases and J 7 bases, leaving 11 bases between the germline ends.